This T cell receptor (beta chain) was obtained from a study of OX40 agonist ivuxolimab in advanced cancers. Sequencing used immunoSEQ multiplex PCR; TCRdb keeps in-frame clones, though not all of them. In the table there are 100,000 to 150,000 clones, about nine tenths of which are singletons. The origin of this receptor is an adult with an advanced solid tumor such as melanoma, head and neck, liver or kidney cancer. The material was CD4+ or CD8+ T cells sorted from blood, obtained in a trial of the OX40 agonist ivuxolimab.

In DNA form, the CDR3 reads TGTGCCACCAGCAGAGAAGGAGGGGCCGAGCAGTACTTC. This gives the protein CATSREGGAEQYF. The chain recombines TRBV15 with TRBJ2-7; TRBD2 might be the D (6 bases). Germline V gene lookup returns CDR1 LNHNV and CDR2 YYDKDF (reference sequence). V lost 0 bases and J lost 6, with 9 bases in between. This CDR3 has 13 amino acids.